One and the same sample provided the 27 T cell receptor beta chains below, sequenced in a study of CD8+ T cells in alopecia areata. Treatment given: oral pan-JAK inhibitor, 5-10 mg twice daily. In each case, RNA was isolated and then reverse transcribed into cDNA as the sequencing template. Measured with immunoSEQ multiplex PCR; TCRdb has only the in-frame clones, and not every one. The table shows around 190,000 clones, with 64% occurring only once. The sample was CD4+ T cells sorted from blood, taken at week 4, from a patient treated with tofacitinib. The receptor set was obtained from a human donor with alopecia areata.

V and J are TRBV7-2 and TRBJ1-6; TRBD1 is a possible D gene (5 bases). V was cut by 4 bases and J by 2 bases, with 15 bases left in between. This CDR3 contains 17 residues. Germline-derived CDR1 and CDR2 are SGHTA and FQGNSA. CDR3 in amino acids: CASSSRRRQTYNSPLHF. In DNA form, the CDR3 reads TGTGCCAGCAGCTCACGGCGCCGACAGACCTATAATTCACCCCTCCACTTT.

This chain connects TRBV19 to TRBJ2-3; the match to TRBD2 covers 16 bases. Germline lookup yields CDR1 LNHDA and CDR2 SQIVND (reference sequence). Trimming removed 5 bases from V and 3 bases from J; junction bases left unmatched: 5. The CDR3 loop spans 17 amino acids. CDR3 residues: CASSGTSGGARTDTQYF. The DNA of the CDR3 is TGTGCCAGTAGTGGGACTAGCGGGGGGGCGAGAACAGATACGCAGTATTTT.

The chain has TRBV23-1 and TRBJ1-5; D gene unclear. TRBV23-1 is an ORF for which the function is uncertain. The ends were cut back, 3 bases at V and 3 bases at J, with 12 bases in the middle. The CDR3 is 15 residues long. The CDR3 region has the DNA TGCGCCAGCAGTCAGCGGGGAGAGGCCAATCAGCCCCAGCATTTT. As protein: CASSQRGEANQPQHF.

The genes are TRBV25-1 and TRBJ2-7; D remains ambiguous. From germline, CDR1 is MGHDK and CDR2 SYGVNS. V gave up 4 bases and J gave up 2 bases, with 9 bases separating them. The CDR3 consists of 13 residues. The DNA for the CDR3 is TGTGCCAGCAGTGCATTACCCCCCTACGAGCAGTACTTC. It specifies CASSALPPYEQYF.

This clone has more than one count but fewer than ten. This sequence joins TRBV27 and TRBJ2-2, with 8 nucleotides matching TRBD2. Germline CDR1 MNHEY, CDR2 SMNVEV (reference sequence). V lost 6 bases to trimming and J lost 5 bases; unmatched junction nucleotides: 5. The CDR3 is 14 residues long. In DNA form, the CDR3 reads TGTGCCAGCAGGCCGACGGGAGGGACCGGGGAGCTGTTTTTT. Protein sequence: CASRPTGGTGELFF.

This clone was observed a handful of times. The chain uses TRBV2 and TRBJ1-2, with 7 bases fitting TRBD1. The trim removed 5 bases at V and 8 bases at J, leaving 11 bases unmatched. Germline V gives CDR1 SNHLY, CDR2 FYNNEI. There are 14 residues in the CDR3. The CDR3 spells CASSLDREVGGYTF. For the CDR3, the DNA is TGTGCCAGCAGTCTTGACAGGGAAGTTGGGGGCTACACCTTC.

The chain recombines TRBV30 with TRBJ2-7; D is perhaps TRBD1 (6 bases). The V end was cut by 3 bases, the J end by 6 bases, with 21 bases between. Germline CDR1 and CDR2: GTSNPN and SVGIG (reference sequence). This CDR3 contains 15 residues. CDR3 sequence reads: CAWRPPRTDLSEQYF. The CDR3 bases are TGTGCCTGGAGGCCCCCCAGGACAGACCTCTCCGAGCAGTACTTC.

In nucleotides, the CDR3 is TGTGCCAGCAGTGAAGTGGGGACAGGTCCCTATGGCTACACCTTC. Translating it yields CASSEVGTGPYGYTF. The V gene is TRBV6-1, the J gene TRBJ1-2; 8 nucleotides match TRBD1. The CDR3 runs to 15 residues. The J segment lost 4 bases and the V segment lost 1 base, leaving 5 bases of the junction unmatched. Looked up from germline, CDR1 is MNHNS and CDR2 is SASEGT.

The rearrangement uses TRBV2 and TRBJ1-5; possibly TRBD1 for D (5 bases). CDR1 SNHLY and CDR2 FYNNEI come from the germline V gene. The CDR3 is made up of 15 amino acids. Trimming stripped 6 bases from V and 0 bases from J, with 12 bases between. The CDR3 loop reads CASSPTEFSNQPQHF. The CDR3 DNA sequence: TGTGCCAGCAGCCCGACAGAGTTTAGCAATCAGCCCCAGCATTTT.

This clone was observed a few times. The chain has TRBV5-6 and TRBJ2-1; no definite D call. CDR1 is SGHDT, CDR2 YYEEEE, per germline. The ends were cut back, 0 bases at V and 2 bases at J, with 15 bases in the middle. This CDR3 has 17 amino acids. CDR3 amino acids: CASSLALETQTYNEQFF. For the CDR3, the DNA is TGTGCCAGCAGCTTGGCCTTGGAGACCCAAACCTACAATGAGCAGTTCTTC.

This chain uses TRBV2 with TRBJ2-5; 7 nucleotides agree with TRBD1. CDR3 length: 14 residues. Germline V gene data show CDR1 as SNHLY and CDR2 as FYNNEI. V gave up 6 bases and J gave up 2 bases; unmatched junction bases: 6. The CDR3 sequence is CASRPGGGQETQYF. In nucleotides, the CDR3 is TGTGCCAGCAGGCCAGGGGGTGGGCAAGAGACCCAGTACTTC.

This chain links TRBV9 with TRBJ2-2, with 10 bases matching TRBD1. The length of the CDR3 is 16 residues. V trimming: 1 base; J trimming: 3 bases; junction bases outside the gene matches: 3. Germline-derived CDR1 and CDR2 are SGDLS and YYNGEE. In nucleotides, the CDR3 is TGTGCCAGCAGCGTAAGGGACAGGGGACACACCGGGGAGCTGTTTTTT. Translation: CASSVRDRGHTGELFF.

This sequence joins TRBV4-3 and TRBJ2-5; D remains ambiguous. V lost 1 base and J lost 3, with 6 bases in between. In germline, CDR1 is LGHNA, CDR2 YSLEER. The CDR3 has 13 residues. The CDR3 DNA reads as TGCGCCAGCAGCCAAGTACGGAAAGAGACCCAGTACTTC. Protein: CASSQVRKETQYF.

The V gene is TRBV19, the J gene TRBJ1-2; maybe TRBD1 (5 bases). Trimming removed 1 base from V and 5 bases from J, with 14 bases in between. Looked up from germline, CDR1 is LNHDA and CDR2 is SQIVND (reference sequence). This CDR3 spans 15 amino acids. For the CDR3, the DNA is TGTGCCAGTAGTATAGTTCGGAGGGGTCCATATGGCTACACCTTC. It codes for CASSIVRRGPYGYTF.

As concerns this clone: The same CDR3 also results from other DNA sequences found in this sample. As DNA, the CDR3 is TGCGCCAGCAGCTTGGAGATGAACACTGAAGCTTTCTTT. Its translation is CASSLEMNTEAFF. The V gene is TRBV5-1, the J gene TRBJ1-1; D not certain. The CDR3 runs 13 residues. Trimming left V 0 bases short and J 0 bases short, with 3 bases between. Germline assignment: CDR1 SGHRS and CDR2 YFSETQ. The complete variable domain, with remaining parts taken from reference TRBV5-1 and TRBJ1-1, reads KAGVTQTPRYLIKTRGQQVTLSCSPISGHRSVSWYQQTPGQGLQFLFEYFSETQRNKGNFPGRFSGRQFSNSRSEMNVSTLELGDSALYLCASSLEMNTEAFFGQGTRLTVV.

CDR3 DNA: TGTGCCAGCAGTTCGGACTTGGGAGACTACGAGCAGTACTTC. It is translated as CASSSDLGDYEQYF. This sequence joins TRBV7-2 and TRBJ2-7; D might be TRBD2 (5 bases). This CDR3 has 14 residues. The germline V gene encodes CDR1 SGHTA and CDR2 FQGNSA. V lost 6 bases and J lost 3, with 15 bases in between.

The chain joins TRBV29-1 to TRBJ2-3; D is undetermined. Trimming stripped 4 bases from V and 3 bases from J, with 8 bases between. CDR1 is SQVTM, CDR2 ANQGSEA, per germline. This CDR3 region has 12 residues. CDR3 residues: CSVVTSTDTQYF. The CDR3 DNA reads as TGCAGCGTTGTAACTTCGACAGATACGCAGTATTTT.

The sample holds a few counts of this clone. The V gene is TRBV18, the J gene TRBJ1-2; D is uncertain. The CDR3 is 15 amino acids. V lost 3 bases and J lost 6, with 17 bases in between. Germline values: CDR1 KGHSH, CDR2 LQKENI. CDR3 loop: CASSPRRGEGDGYTF. The CDR3 DNA is TGTGCCAGCTCACCTCGCCGGGGAGAGGGAGATGGCTACACCTTC.

The chain carries TRBV5-4 and TRBJ1-4; 9 nucleotides align to TRBD1. Germline V gives CDR1 SGHNT, CDR2 YYREEE (reference sequence). The CDR3 sequence is 14 residues long. With 4 bases clipped from V and 5 bases from J, the junction kept 3 bases outside the gene matches. The CDR3 sequence: CASSQDRGNEKLFF. CDR3 DNA: TGTGCCAGCAGCCAGGACAGGGGAAATGAAAAACTGTTTTTT.

CDR3 loop: CASSPGQAGQPQHF. CDR3 sequence (DNA): TGCGCCAGCAGCCCAGGACAGGCGGGTCAGCCCCAGCATTTT. This rearrangement joins TRBV5-1 to TRBJ1-5; 7 nucleotides agree with TRBD1. CDR1 is SGHRS and CDR2 is YFSETQ in the germline V gene. V shed 4 bases and J 6 bases; nucleotides not matched to a gene: 7. CDR3 length: 14 residues.

The chain links TRBV30 to TRBJ1-2; 8 bases line up with TRBD1. Trimming took 4 bases from V and 4 from J; bases not matched to a gene: 14. The CDR3 covers 16 residues. Germline assignment: CDR1 GTSNPN and CDR2 SVGIG (reference sequence). The CDR3 reads CAWNDPGTGGLYGYTF. CDR3 bases: TGTGCCTGGAATGATCCAGGGACAGGAGGTCTCTATGGCTACACCTTC. The whole variable domain, remainder taken from reference TRBV30 and TRBJ1-2, is SQTIHQWPATLVQPVGSPLSLECTVEGTSNPNLYWYRQAAGRGLQLLFYSVGIGQISSEVPQNLSASRPQDRQFILSSKKLLLSDSGFYLCAWNDPGTGGLYGYTFGSGTRLTVV.

The chain recombines TRBV15 with TRBJ2-1; 8 positions match TRBD2. CDR1 is LNHNV and CDR2 is YYDKDF in the germline V gene (reference sequence). The CDR3 consists of 16 residues. V was pared by 1 base and J by 4 bases, with 6 bases of the junction left unmatched. In DNA, the CDR3 is TGTGCCACCAGCAGAGCCAGCGGGGGCCGATACAATGAGCAGTTCTTC. This codes for CATSRASGGRYNEQFF.

The V and J genes are TRBV29-1 and TRBJ1-2, with D unclear. The CDR3 totals 11 residues. Trimming shortened V by 4 bases and J by 5 bases, and 8 bases separated the two germline ends. Germline CDR1 SQVTM, CDR2 ANQGSEA. The chain's CDR3 is CSVGRAYGYTF. The DNA for the CDR3 is TGCAGCGTTGGTAGGGCATATGGCTACACCTTC. Full variable domain (missing parts from reference TRBV29-1 and TRBJ1-2): SAVISQKPSRDICQRGTSLTIQCQVDSQVTMMFWYRQQPGQSLTLIATANQGSEATYESGFVIDKFPISRPNLTFSTLTVSNMSPEDSSIYLCSVGRAYGYTFGSGTRLTVV.

This chain uses TRBV5-1 with TRBJ2-1, with D tentatively TRBD1 or TRBD2 (5 bases each). CDR3 length equals 14 residues. CDR1 is SGHRS, CDR2 YFSETQ, per germline. V lost 7 bases, J lost 0 bases, and 11 bases lay in between. CDR3 bases: TGCGCCAGCTCTGGGGGTAGCTCCTACAATGAGCAGTTCTTC. Translation gives CASSGGSSYNEQFF.

The genes are TRBV4-3 and TRBJ2-2; 8 positions agree with TRBD1. The CDR3 has 18 amino acids. V lost 0 bases to trimming and J lost 4 bases; unmatched junction nucleotides: 10. CDR1 is LGHNA, CDR2 YSLEER, per germline. CDR3 DNA: TGCGCCAGCAGCCAAGAGCCTCTGTCACAGGGGGTCACCGGGGAGCTGTTTTTT. Residues: CASSQEPLSQGVTGELFF.

This clone was counted between two and nine times. In DNA form, the CDR3 reads TGCGCCAGCTCTCCAGAGGGAACAAGCTCCTACAATGAGCAGTTCTTC. This codes for CASSPEGTSSYNEQFF. This chain joins TRBV23-1 and TRBJ2-1, with a possible D match to TRBD2 (5 bases). TRBV23-1 is reported as an ORF; its role is uncertain. The CDR3 runs 16 residues. Trimming cost V 8 bases and J 0 bases, with 17 bases left between them.

V and J are TRBV30 and TRBJ1-1; D is possibly TRBD1 (5 bases). Trimming removed 2 bases from V and 9 bases from J, with 10 bases in between. The CDR3 totals 11 residues. Germline V gene data show CDR1 as GTSNPN and CDR2 as SVGIG (reference sequence). The CDR3 is CAWSLEGQAFF. For the CDR3, the DNA is TGTGCCTGGAGTCTCGAGGGGCAAGCTTTCTTT. Drawing the rest from reference TRBV30 and TRBJ1-1, the complete variable domain is SQTIHQWPATLVQPVGSPLSLECTVEGTSNPNLYWYRQAAGRGLQLLFYSVGIGQISSEVPQNLSASRPQDRQFILSSKKLLLSDSGFYLCAWSLEGQAFFGQGTRLTVV.